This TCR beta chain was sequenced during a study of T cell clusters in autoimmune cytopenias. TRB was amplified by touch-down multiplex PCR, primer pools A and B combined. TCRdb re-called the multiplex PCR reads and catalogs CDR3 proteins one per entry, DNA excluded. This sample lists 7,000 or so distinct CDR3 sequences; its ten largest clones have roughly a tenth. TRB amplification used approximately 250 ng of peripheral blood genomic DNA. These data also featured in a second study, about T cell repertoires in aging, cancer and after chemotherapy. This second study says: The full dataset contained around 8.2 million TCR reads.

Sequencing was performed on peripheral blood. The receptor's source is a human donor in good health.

This CDR3 is CATSRRNPTELTEAFF. This chain connects TRBV15 to TRBJ1-1; TCRdb returns TRBD1, unconfirmable since there is no DNA. CDR1 LNHNV and CDR2 YYDKDF come from the germline V gene (reference sequence). The CDR3 runs 16 residues.